The 2 T cell receptor beta chains below all came from one sample that was sequenced in a study of blood T cell repertoires in COVID-19. Data came from immunoSEQ multiplex PCR; TCRdb stores just in-frame clones and leaves some out. The sample includes approximately 150,000 clones, more than 75% of them seen just once. Sequencing input: peripheral blood. The receptors come from a man aged 70 or older with active COVID-19.

On this clone itself: The same CDR3 can be traced to other DNA sequences in this sample. The V and J genes are TRBV7-2 and TRBJ2-3, with 9 bases aligning to TRBD1. After removal of 5 bases from V and 1 base from J, the junction contained 1 base not matched to a gene. Per germline, CDR1 SGHTA and CDR2 FQGNSA. There are 14 residues in the CDR3. CDR3 nucleotides: TGTGCCAGCAGCCGGACAGGGGGCACAGATACGCAGTATTTT. Amino acid sequence: CASSRTGGTDTQYF.

The V gene is TRBV28, the J gene TRBJ2-5; 9 bases line up with TRBD1. With 2 bases clipped from V and 5 bases from J, the junction kept 12 bases outside the gene matches. The CDR3 length is 17 residues. Germline-derived CDR1 and CDR2 are MDHEN and SYDVKM. The CDR3 nucleotides are TGTGCCAGCAGTTTAATGACCGGGACAGGGTTGGGGGAGACCCAGTACTTC. The encoded protein is CASSLMTGTGLGETQYF. Using reference TRBV28 and TRBJ2-5 for the parts outside the CDR3, the full variable domain is DVKVTQSSRYLVKRTGEKVFLECVQDMDHENMFWYRQDPGLGLRLIYFSYDVKMKEKGDIPEGYSVSREKKERFSLILESASTNQTSMYLCASSLMTGTGLGETQYFGPGTRLLVL.